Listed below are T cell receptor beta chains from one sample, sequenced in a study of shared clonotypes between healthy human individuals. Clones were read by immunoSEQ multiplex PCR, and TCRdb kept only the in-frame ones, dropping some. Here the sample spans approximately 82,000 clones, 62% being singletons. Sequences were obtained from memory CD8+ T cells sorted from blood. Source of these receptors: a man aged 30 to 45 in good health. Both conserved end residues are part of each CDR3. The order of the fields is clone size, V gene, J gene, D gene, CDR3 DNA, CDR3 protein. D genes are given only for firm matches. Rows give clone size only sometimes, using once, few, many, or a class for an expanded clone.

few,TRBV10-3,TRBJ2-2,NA,TGTGCCATCAGTGAGTGGGCATTGGACCACTTACGCCCGAACACCGGGGAGCTGTTTTTT,CAISEWALDHLRPNTGELFF
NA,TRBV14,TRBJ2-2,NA,TGTGCCAGCAGCAGACAGAGAAACACCGGGGAGCTGTTTTTT,CASSRQRNTGELFF
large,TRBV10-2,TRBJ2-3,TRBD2,TGCGCCAGCGCGGGCCCAAGCGGGAGGCCAGATACGCAGTATTTT,CASAGPSGRPDTQYF
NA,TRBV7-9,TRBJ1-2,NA,TGTGCCAGCAGCTTAAACGGGGCAGCGGACACCTTC,CASSLNGAADTF
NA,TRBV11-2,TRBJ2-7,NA,TGTGCCAGCAGCTTACCGGGACGGAACTACGAGCAGTACTTC,CASSLPGRNYEQYF
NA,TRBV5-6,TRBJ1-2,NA,TGTGCCAGCAGCTTTAAACCCAACTATGGCTACACCTTC,CASSFKPNYGYTF
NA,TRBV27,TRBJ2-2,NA,TGTGCCAGCAGTTTACAGGGCTGGTTTACCGGGGAGCTGTTTTTT,CASSLQGWFTGELFF
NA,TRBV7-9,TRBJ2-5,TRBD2,TGTGCCAGCAGTTTTCCTACTAGCGGAGAAGAGACCCAGTACTTC,CASSFPTSGEETQYF
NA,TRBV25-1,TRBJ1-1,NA,TGTGCCAGCAGTCCCCAGGTGAACACTGAAGCTTTCTTT,CASSPQVNTEAFF
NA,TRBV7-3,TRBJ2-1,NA,TGTGCCAGCAGCTTGAGGGGGGCCAGTAGTGAGCAGTTCTTC,CASSLRGASSEQFF
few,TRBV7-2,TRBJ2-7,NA,TGTGCCAGCAGCTTATCCGGACAGTCTATCGAGCAGTACTTC,CASSLSGQSIEQYF
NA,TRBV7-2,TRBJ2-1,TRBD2,TGTGCCAGCAGCTTACTAGCGGCATACAATGAGCAGTTCTTC,CASSLLAAYNEQFF
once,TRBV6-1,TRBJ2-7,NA,TGTGCCAGCAACGCTAGGGCGACCAGCTACGAGCAGTACTTC,CASNARATSYEQYF
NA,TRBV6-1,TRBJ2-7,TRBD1,TGTGCCAGCAGTCCAAGCGGACAGGGGCTCGAGCAGTACTTC,CASSPSGQGLEQYF
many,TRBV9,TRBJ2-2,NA,TGTGCCAGCAGCGCAGAGGGTTCGGAGAGCGGGGAGCTGTTTTTT,CASSAEGSESGELFF
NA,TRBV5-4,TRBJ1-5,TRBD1,TGCGCCAGCAGCCAAGACAGGGATGGCAGCAATCAGCCCCAGCATTTT,CASSQDRDGSNQPQHF
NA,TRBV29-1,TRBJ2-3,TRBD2,TGCAGCGTTGAAGCTCCTAGCGGGAGAACAGATACGCAGTATTTT,CSVEAPSGRTDTQYF
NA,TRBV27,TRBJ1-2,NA,TGTGCCAGCAGTTCAACCGGGGGTTATGGCTACACCTTC,CASSSTGGYGYTF
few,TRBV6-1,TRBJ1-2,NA,TGTGCCAGCAGTGAGAACTATGGCTACACCTTC,CASSENYGYTF
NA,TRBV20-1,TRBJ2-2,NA,TGCAGTGCCATTAAAACCGGGGAGCTGTTTTTT,CSAIKTGELFF
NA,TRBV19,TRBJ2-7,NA,TGTGCCAGTAGTAACTACTACGAGCAGTACTTC,CASSNYYEQYF
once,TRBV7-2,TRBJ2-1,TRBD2,TGTGCCAGCAGCGATCATAGCGGGACATACTACAATGAGCAGTTCTTC,CASSDHSGTYYNEQFF
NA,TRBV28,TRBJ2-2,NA,TGTGCCAGCAGCCCGGCCCTGGGGCTCGAGGACACCGGGGAGCTGTTTTTT,CASSPALGLEDTGELFF
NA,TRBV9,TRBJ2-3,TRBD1,TGTGCCAGCAGCGTCAACCCCGGACAGGGCACAGATACGCAGTATTTT,CASSVNPGQGTDTQYF
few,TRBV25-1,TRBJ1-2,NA,TGTGCCACCTCCGGGATTGACTATGGCTACACCTTC,CATSGIDYGYTF
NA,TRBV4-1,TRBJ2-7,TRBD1,TGCGCCAGCGAGGTCCGGACAGGGGTCGACGAGCAGTACTTC,CASEVRTGVDEQYF
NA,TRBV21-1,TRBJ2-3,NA,TGTGCCAGCAGCAAAGGATGTTCCCCCGGGAGAGGGGCACAGGCGACAGATACGCAGTATTTT,CASSKGCSPGRGAQATDTQYF
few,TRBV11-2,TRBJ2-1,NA,TGTGCCAGCGCTGCGTCGGGGAACCACAATGAGCAGTTCTTC,CASAASGNHNEQFF
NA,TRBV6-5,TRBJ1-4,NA,TGTGCCACCGGACAAGGCAGCTTTAATGAAAAACTGTTTTTT,CATGQGSFNEKLFF
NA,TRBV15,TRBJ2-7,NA,TGTGCCACCAGCAGAGACATGTCCTACGAGCAGTACTTC,CATSRDMSYEQYF
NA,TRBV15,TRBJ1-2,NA,TGTGCCACCAGCAGAGAGGAATTGGCGGGACATATCTATGGCTACACCTTC,CATSREELAGHIYGYTF
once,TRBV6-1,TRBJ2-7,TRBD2,TGTGCCAGCAGTGATGGTAGCGGGTCCTACGAGCAGTACTTC,CASSDGSGSYEQYF
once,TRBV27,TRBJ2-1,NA,TGTGCCAGCATGTACTCTGGCCAGATTGTGGGCAATGAGCAGTTCTTC,CASMYSGQIVGNEQFF
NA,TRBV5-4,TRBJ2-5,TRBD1,TGTGCCAGCAGCTCCGGGACAGGGAGGGAGACCCAGTACTTC,CASSSGTGRETQYF
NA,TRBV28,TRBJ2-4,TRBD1,TGTGCCAGCAGCGGCTGGGACAGGGGAAAGACGGCCAAAAACATTCAGTACTTC,CASSGWDRGKTAKNIQYF
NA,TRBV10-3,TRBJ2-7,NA,TGTGCCATCGGGAAAGGGGGGGGATCCTACGAGCAGTACTTC,CAIGKGGGSYEQYF
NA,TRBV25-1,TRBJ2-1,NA,TGTGCCAGCGCTCTAGGGGATGAGCAGTTCTTC,CASALGDEQFF
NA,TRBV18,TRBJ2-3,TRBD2,TGTGCCAGCTCACCCGGACTAGCGGGACCCGGAGATACGCAGTATTTT,CASSPGLAGPGDTQYF
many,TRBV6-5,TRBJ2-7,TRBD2,TGTGCCAGTAGAGCGGGAGGCTACGAGCAGTACTTC,CASRAGGYEQYF
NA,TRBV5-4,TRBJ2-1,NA,TGTGCCAGCAGCTTGGTACACGCAAACAATGAGCAGTTCTTC,CASSLVHANNEQFF
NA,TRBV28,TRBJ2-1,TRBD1,TGTGCCGTCAGGGGGCTGGCTAATGAGCAGTTCTTC,CAVRGLANEQFF
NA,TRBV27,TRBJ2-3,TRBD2,TGTGCCAGCAGTAAGACTAGCGGGATCCAAACAGATACGCAGTATTTT,CASSKTSGIQTDTQYF
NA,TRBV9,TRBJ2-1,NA,TGTGCCAGCAGCGTAGGGACTTGGCCCAGCGACGGGCTGCATGAGCAGTTCTTC,CASSVGTWPSDGLHEQFF
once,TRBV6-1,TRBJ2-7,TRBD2,TGTGCCAGCAGTGAAGTTACAGCGGGAGCCTACGAGCAGTACTTC,CASSEVTAGAYEQYF
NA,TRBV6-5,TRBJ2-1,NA,TGTGCCAGCAGTTACTCGGGGGAGTCTGTCAATGAGCAGTTCTTC,CASSYSGESVNEQFF